This T cell receptor beta chain was sequenced for a study of blood T cells in healthy people across ages. Whole-study results and caveats: TCR beta diversity, measured per million T cells, fell in a roughly linear way with age.

About this clonotype: Antigen specificity is unknown.

Together with a sample-barcoded 5' primer, a J-beta primer mix was included in a second PCR lasting roughly 6 to 12 cycles. TCRdb processed the 5' RACE reads anew with MiXCR; each CDR3 protein has one entry. The sample has about 640,000 distinct CDR3 sequences; 45% to 65% are singletons. The sample consisted of blood. The TCR was taken from a man aged 60 to 75 in good health.

The CDR3 nucleotides are TGCAGTGCCGGCACCAGGGTCAATCAGCCCCAGCATTTT. It is translated as CSAGTRVNQPQHF. The chain has TRBV20-1 and TRBJ1-5, with TRBD1 as a possible D gene (5 bases). Trimming took 6 bases from V and 3 from J, leaving 12 bases between them. There are 13 residues in the CDR3. Per the germline V gene, CDR1 is DFQATT and CDR2 is SNEGSKA (reference sequence).